The rows below give T cell receptor beta chains drawn from one sample of a study of cytomegalovirus exposure and HLA in healthy donors. Sequencing was performed with immunoSEQ multiplex PCR; in TCRdb, only in-frame clones are kept and a portion is missing. Among over 150,000 clones listed, roughly 84% were seen once. Sequenced material: PBMCs. These receptors all come from a boy younger than 10 in good health and CMV-seronegative. CDR3s include the opening cysteine and the closing phenylalanine or tryptophan. The D gene is left open where the match is weak. Rows may omit the clone size; those that give it use once, few, many or a size class.

clone size	V gene	D gene	J gene	CDR3 protein	CDR3 DNA
.	TRBV30	TRBD2	TRBJ2-3	CAWSKPLGLAGDRSTDTQYF	TGTGCCTGGAGTAAACCTCTTGGACTAGCGGGAGATAGGAGCACAGATACGCAGTATTTT
.	TRBV30	.	TRBJ2-7	CAWRVVSYEQYF	TGTGCCTGGAGGGTAGTCTCCTACGAGCAGTACTTC
.	TRBV2	TRBD1	TRBJ2-2	CASSRLGGSGTGELFF	TGTGCCAGCAGTCGCCTAGGGGGCTCGGGCACCGGGGAGCTGTTTTTT
once	TRBV19	.	TRBJ1-3	CASSIVAPGTDSGNTIYF	TGTGCCAGTAGTATAGTAGCCCCCGGGACTGACTCTGGAAACACCATATATTTT
.	TRBV9	TRBD1	TRBJ1-1	CASSDGQGAPEAFF	TGTGCCAGCAGCGACGGACAGGGGGCCCCAGAAGCTTTCTTT
.	TRBV2	TRBD1	TRBJ1-2	CASPLDRVKGYTF	TGTGCCAGCCCCCTCGACAGGGTGAAAGGCTACACCTTC
once	TRBV5-1	.	TRBJ2-5	CASSLDTIPAETQYF	TGCGCCAGCAGCTTGGATACCATACCTGCGGAGACCCAGTACTTC
.	TRBV5-1	.	TRBJ2-5	CASSFIGPQETQYF	TGCGCCAGCAGCTTCATTGGGCCGCAAGAGACCCAGTACTTC
.	TRBV18	.	TRBJ2-3	CASSAGMTDTQYF	TGTGCCAGCTCGGCAGGGATGACAGATACGCAGTATTTT
.	TRBV18	TRBD1	TRBJ1-2	CASSPGTEGVGYTF	TGTGCCAGCTCACCAGGGACAGAAGGAGTCGGCTACACCTTC
.	TRBV2	.	TRBJ2-5	CASRWSGTSGETQYF	TGTGCCAGCAGGTGGTCCGGGACTTCTGGAGAGACCCAGTACTTC
.	TRBV7-9	.	TRBJ2-7	CASSPVLYEQYF	TGTGCCAGCAGCCCCGTTTTGTACGAGCAGTACTTC
.	TRBV7-9	TRBD1	TRBJ1-2	CSSSSKTGVGYTF	TGTTCCAGCAGCTCGAAAACAGGGGTTGGCTACACCTTC
few	TRBV7-7	.	TRBJ1-4	CGSWGGREKLFF	TGTGGGTCGTGGGGGGGCCGCGAAAAACTGTTTTTT
.	TRBV7-3	TRBD2	TRBJ2-5	CASSETAGEQETQYF	TGTGCCAGCAGCGAGACAGCGGGAGAACAAGAGACCCAGTACTTC
.	TRBV21-1	.	TRBJ2-7	CASSTSVGQYEQYF	TGTGCCAGCAGCACGAGTGTGGGACAGTACGAGCAGTACTTC
.	TRBV7-2	.	TRBJ1-1	CASSLVARNTEAFF	TGTGCCAGCAGCTTAGTAGCACGGAACACTGAAGCTTTCTTT
.	TRBV19	TRBD2	TRBJ2-1	CASSIRLAQHSYNEQFF	TGTGCCAGTAGTATACGACTAGCGCAACACTCCTACAATGAGCAGTTCTTC
.	TRBV18	TRBD1	TRBJ2-1	CASSPLGQDSNEQFF	TGTGCCAGCTCACCACTGGGACAGGATAGCAATGAGCAGTTCTTC
.	TRBV6-1	TRBD1	TRBJ2-5	CASSESGGGETQYF	TGTGCCAGCAGTGAATCAGGGGGCGGTGAGACCCAGTACTTC
.	TRBV5-6	TRBD1	TRBJ2-5	CASSPTGYQETQYF	TGTGCCAGCAGCCCGACAGGGTACCAAGAGACCCAGTACTTC
once	TRBV25-1	TRBD1	TRBJ2-7	CASSPSRDRDEYEQYF	TGTGCCAGCAGTCCTTCTAGGGACAGGGATGAGTACGAGCAGTACTTC
.	TRBV6-5	TRBD2	TRBJ2-3	CASTSGSPQDTQYF	TGTGCCAGCACAAGCGGGAGCCCCCAGGATACGCAGTATTTT
once	TRBV5-6	.	TRBJ1-6	CASRELGVNSPLHF	TGTGCCAGCAGAGAACTTGGAGTAAATTCACCCCTCCACTTT
.	TRBV6-1	.	TRBJ1-1	CASRAGQQRDTEAFF	TGTGCCAGCAGGGCCGGACAGCAAAGGGACACTGAAGCTTTCTTT
.	TRBV11-1	.	TRBJ2-7	CASSLVQTSASYEQYF	TGTGCCAGCAGCTTAGTTCAGACCAGCGCGTCCTACGAGCAGTACTTC
.	TRBV5-4	.	TRBJ2-1	CASSASNSEFF	TGTGCCAGCAGCGCTTCAAACTCGGAGTTCTTC
.	TRBV9	.	TRBJ2-7	CASSDSPGDNYEQYF	TGTGCCAGCAGCGATTCCCCTGGGGACAACTACGAGCAGTACTTC
.	TRBV10-3	.	TRBJ2-7	CAISEYGAFENEQYF	TGTGCCATCAGTGAGTATGGGGCCTTCGAAAACGAGCAGTACTTC
.	TRBV30	TRBD1	TRBJ1-1	CAWDKQGVIAEAFF	TGTGCCTGGGATAAACAGGGGGTAATCGCTGAAGCTTTCTTT
few	TRBV5-4	.	TRBJ1-1	CASSLQRSMNTEAFF	TGTGCCAGCAGCCTGCAGCGGAGTATGAACACTGAAGCTTTCTTT
.	TRBV18	.	TRBJ2-7	CASSPSSEQYF	TGTGCCAGCTCACCCAGTTCCGAGCAGTACTTC
.	TRBV9	.	TRBJ2-1	CASSVGGPSYNEQFF	TGTGCCAGCAGCGTCGGCGGGCCCTCCTACAATGAGCAGTTCTTC
.	TRBV2	.	TRBJ2-7	CASSHPPSRVSSYEQYF	TGTGCCAGCAGTCACCCCCCGTCGCGAGTCTCCTCCTACGAGCAGTACTTC
once	TRBV19	TRBD2	TRBJ2-1	CASSMGREGRNEQFF	TGTGCCAGTAGTATGGGGCGGGAGGGCCGGAATGAGCAGTTCTTC
.	TRBV5-1	TRBD2	TRBJ2-1	CASSLVLAGGPVNEQFF	TGCGCCAGCAGCTTGGTGTTAGCGGGAGGGCCGGTCAATGAGCAGTTCTTC
.	TRBV10-3	.	TRBJ2-1	CAITQRGFRSSYNEQFF	TGTGCCATCACTCAAAGGGGGTTTAGGAGCTCCTACAATGAGCAGTTCTTC
.	TRBV10-2	.	TRBJ2-7	CASSEAQGPYEQYF	TGCGCCAGCAGTGAGGCGCAGGGGCCCTACGAGCAGTACTTC
.	TRBV28	.	TRBJ1-2	CASSWGRGSYGYTF	TGTGCCAGCAGTTGGGGGAGGGGTAGCTATGGCTACACCTTC
.	TRBV6-5	TRBD1	TRBJ1-1	CASSYPAGGRKTEAFF	TGTGCCAGCAGTTACCCGGCAGGGGGCAGAAAAACTGAAGCTTTCTTT
.	TRBV9	.	TRBJ1-5	CASSVEGGPQHF	TGTGCCAGCAGCGTAGAAGGGGGGCCCCAGCATTTT
.	TRBV2	.	TRBJ1-1	CASVGNRLEAFF	TGTGCCAGCGTCGGTAACCGCCTTGAAGCTTTCTTT
.	TRBV7-8	.	TRBJ2-1	CASSIRQASYNEQFF	TGTGCCAGCAGCATTAGACAGGCCTCCTACAATGAGCAGTTCTTC
few	TRBV5-6	.	TRBJ1-3	CASSLGSGAGLSGNTIYF	TGTGCCAGCAGCTTGGGAAGTGGCGCAGGGCTCTCTGGAAACACCATATATTTT